This T cell receptor (beta chain) was sequenced during a study of T cells of healthy individuals. Using its own MiXCR run on the 5' RACE reads, TCRdb lists one record per CDR3 protein. The sample includes some 100,000 distinct CDR3 sequences, 15% to 20% seen only once; the top ten take 6% to 8%. Germline V gene lookup returns CDR1 SEHNR and CDR2 FQNEAQ (reference sequence). The CDR3 is made up of 15 amino acids. Trimming cost V 5 bases and J 6 bases, with 14 bases left between them. This clonotype was picked up many times. The chain employs TRBV7-9 and TRBJ1-6; no reliable D call. This clonotype originated in a human donor in good health. CDR3 in DNA: TGTGCCAGCAGCCCTATGGCAGGAGTTAATTCACCCCTCCACTTT. This translates into CASSPMAGVNSPLHF. Complete variable domain (other parts from reference TRBV7-9 and TRBJ1-6): DTGVSQNPRHKITKRGQNVTFRCDPISEHNRLYWYRQTLGQGPEFLTYFQNEAQLEKSRLLSDRFSAERPKGSFSTLEIQRTEQGDSAMYLCASSPMAGVNSPLHFGNGTRLTVT.